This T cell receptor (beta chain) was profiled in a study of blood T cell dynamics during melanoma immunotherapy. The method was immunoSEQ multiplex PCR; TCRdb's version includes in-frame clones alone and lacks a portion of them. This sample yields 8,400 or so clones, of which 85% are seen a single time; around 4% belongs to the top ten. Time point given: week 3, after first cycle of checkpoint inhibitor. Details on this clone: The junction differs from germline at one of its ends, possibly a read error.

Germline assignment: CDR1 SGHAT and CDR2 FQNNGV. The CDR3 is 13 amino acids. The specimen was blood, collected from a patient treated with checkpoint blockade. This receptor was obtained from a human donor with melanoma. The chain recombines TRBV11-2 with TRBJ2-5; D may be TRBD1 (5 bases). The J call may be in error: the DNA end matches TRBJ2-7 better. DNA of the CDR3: TGTGCCAGCGGCTTCCAGGGTATGGACGAGCAGTACTTC. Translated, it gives CASGFQGMDEQYF.